This TCR beta chain was captured by sequencing in a study of cytomegalovirus exposure and HLA in healthy donors. General study results and limits: Highest at DRB1 and lowest at HLA-C, TCR association rates differed among HLA loci in a later analysis.

Notes on this clone: The antigen is undetermined.

Primers: 60 Vbeta forward and 13 Jbeta reverse. Assay: immunoSEQ multiplex PCR; the TCRdb copy retains only in-frame clones and omits some. The data show 150,000 to 200,000 clones, with about three quarters seen just once and more than 12% held by the top ten. The CDR3 runs 14 residues. V lost 4 bases and J lost 4, with 11 bases in between. Germline values: CDR1 MDHEN, CDR2 SYDVKM. This receptor was obtained from a man aged 50 to 59 in good health and CMV-seropositive. The rearrangement joins TRBV28 to TRBJ1-5; D is ambiguous. The sequenced material came from PBMCs. The DNA of the CDR3 is TGTGCCAGCAGTTCTTGGACGGGGAATCAGCCCCAGCATTTT. It is translated as CASSSWTGNQPQHF.